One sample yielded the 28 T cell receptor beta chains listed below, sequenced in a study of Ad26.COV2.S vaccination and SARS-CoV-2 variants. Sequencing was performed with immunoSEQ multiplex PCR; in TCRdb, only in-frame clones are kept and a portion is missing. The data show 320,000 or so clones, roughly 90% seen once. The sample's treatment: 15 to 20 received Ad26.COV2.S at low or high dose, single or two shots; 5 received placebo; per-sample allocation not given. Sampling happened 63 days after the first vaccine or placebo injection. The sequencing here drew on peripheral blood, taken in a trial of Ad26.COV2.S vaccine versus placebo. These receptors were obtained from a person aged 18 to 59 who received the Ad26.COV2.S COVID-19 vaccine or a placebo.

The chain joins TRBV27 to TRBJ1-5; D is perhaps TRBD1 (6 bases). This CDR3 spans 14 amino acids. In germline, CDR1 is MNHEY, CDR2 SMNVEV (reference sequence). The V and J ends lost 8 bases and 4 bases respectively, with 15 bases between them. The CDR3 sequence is CASPYREENQPQHF. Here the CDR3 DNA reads TGTGCCAGCCCCTACAGGGAAGAAAATCAGCCCCAGCATTTT.

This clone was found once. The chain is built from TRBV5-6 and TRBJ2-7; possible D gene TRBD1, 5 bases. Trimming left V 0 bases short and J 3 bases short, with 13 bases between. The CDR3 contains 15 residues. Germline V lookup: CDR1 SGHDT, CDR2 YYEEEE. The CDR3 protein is CASSLEQENIYEQYV. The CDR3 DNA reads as TGTGCCAGCAGCTTGGAACAGGAAAACATCTACGAGCAGTACGTC.

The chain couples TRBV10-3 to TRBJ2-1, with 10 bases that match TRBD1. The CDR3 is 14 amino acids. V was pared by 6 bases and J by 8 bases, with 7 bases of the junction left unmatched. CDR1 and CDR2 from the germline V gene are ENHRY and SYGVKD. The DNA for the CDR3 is TGTGCCATCAGCACCTCGGGGACAGGGGATGAGCAGTTCTTC. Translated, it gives CAISTSGTGDEQFF.

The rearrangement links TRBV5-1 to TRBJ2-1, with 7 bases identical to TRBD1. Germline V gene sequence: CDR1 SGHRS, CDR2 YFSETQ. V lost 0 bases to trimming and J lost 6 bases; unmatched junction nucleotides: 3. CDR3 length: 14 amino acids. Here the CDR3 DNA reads TGCGCCAGCAGCTTGGGGGACAGATCCAATGAGCAGTTCTTC. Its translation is CASSLGDRSNEQFF.

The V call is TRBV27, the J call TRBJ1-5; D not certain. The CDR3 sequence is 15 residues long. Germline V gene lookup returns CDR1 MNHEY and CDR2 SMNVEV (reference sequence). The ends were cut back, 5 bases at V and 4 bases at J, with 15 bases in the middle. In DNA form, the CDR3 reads TGTGCCAGCAGTCCCGGGAGTCTCCATAATCAGCCCCAGCATTTT. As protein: CASSPGSLHNQPQHF.

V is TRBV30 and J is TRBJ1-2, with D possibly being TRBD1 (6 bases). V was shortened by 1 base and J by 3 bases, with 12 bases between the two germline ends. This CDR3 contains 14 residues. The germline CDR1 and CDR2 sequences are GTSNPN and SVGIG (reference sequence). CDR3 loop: CAWSALGAHYGYTF. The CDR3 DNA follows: TGTGCCTGGAGTGCGCTGGGGGCCCACTATGGCTACACCTTC.

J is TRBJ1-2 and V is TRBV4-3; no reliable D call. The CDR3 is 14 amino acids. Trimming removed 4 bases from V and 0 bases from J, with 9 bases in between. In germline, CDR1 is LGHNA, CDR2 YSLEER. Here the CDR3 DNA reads TGCGCCAGCAGCCCAGCCATGGCTAACTATGGCTACACCTTC. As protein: CASSPAMANYGYTF.

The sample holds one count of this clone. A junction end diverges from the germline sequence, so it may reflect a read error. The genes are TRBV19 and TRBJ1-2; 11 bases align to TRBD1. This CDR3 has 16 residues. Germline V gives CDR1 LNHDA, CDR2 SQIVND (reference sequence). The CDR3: CASSNLNSDRGLWIAF. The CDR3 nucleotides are TGTGCCAGTAGTAATTTAAACTCGGACAGGGGGCTCTGGATTGCGTTC.

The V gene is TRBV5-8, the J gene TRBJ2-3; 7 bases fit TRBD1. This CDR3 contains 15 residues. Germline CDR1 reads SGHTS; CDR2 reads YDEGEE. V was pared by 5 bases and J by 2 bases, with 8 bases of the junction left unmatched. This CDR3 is CASSLQGYATDTQYF. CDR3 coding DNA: TGTGCCAGCAGTCTACAGGGGTATGCCACAGATACGCAGTATTTT.

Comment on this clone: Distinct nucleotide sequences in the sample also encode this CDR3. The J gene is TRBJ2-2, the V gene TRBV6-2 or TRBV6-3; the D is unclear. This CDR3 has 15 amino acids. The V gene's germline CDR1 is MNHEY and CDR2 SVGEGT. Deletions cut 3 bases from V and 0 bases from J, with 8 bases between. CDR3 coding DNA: TGTGCCAGCAGTTATAAGCGAACGAACACCGGGGAGCTGTTTTTT. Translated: CASSYKRTNTGELFF.

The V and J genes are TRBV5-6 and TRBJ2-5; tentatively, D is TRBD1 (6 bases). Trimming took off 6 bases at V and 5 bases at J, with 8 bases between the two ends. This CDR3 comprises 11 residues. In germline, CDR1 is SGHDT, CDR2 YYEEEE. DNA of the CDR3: TGTGCCAGCACTCAGGGGGAGACCCAGTACTTC. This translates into CASTQGETQYF.

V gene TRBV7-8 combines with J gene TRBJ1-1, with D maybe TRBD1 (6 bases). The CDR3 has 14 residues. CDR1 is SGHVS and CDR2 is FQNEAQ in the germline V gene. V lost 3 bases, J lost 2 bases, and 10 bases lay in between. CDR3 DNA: TGTGCCAGCAGCTTTGGGGACACAAACACTGAAGCTTTCTTT. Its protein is CASSFGDTNTEAFF. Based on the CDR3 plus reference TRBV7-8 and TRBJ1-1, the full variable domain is GAGVSQSPRYKVAKRGQDVALRCDPISGHVSLFWYQQALGQGPEFLTYFQNEAQLDKSGLPSDRFFAERPEGSVSTLKIQRTQQEDSAVYLCASSFGDTNTEAFFGQGTRLTVV.

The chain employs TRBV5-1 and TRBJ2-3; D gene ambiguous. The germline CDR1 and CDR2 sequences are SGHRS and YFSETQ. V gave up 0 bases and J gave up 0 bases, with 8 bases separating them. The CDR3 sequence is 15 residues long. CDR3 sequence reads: CASSLGRYSTDTQYF. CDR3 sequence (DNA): TGCGCCAGCAGCTTGGGCAGATATAGCACAGATACGCAGTATTTT.

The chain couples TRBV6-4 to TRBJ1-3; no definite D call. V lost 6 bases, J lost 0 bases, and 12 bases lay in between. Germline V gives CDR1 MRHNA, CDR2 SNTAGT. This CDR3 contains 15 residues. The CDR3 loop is CASREDGYSGNTIYF. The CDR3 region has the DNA TGTGCCAGCAGGGAGGATGGTTACTCTGGAAACACCATATATTTT.

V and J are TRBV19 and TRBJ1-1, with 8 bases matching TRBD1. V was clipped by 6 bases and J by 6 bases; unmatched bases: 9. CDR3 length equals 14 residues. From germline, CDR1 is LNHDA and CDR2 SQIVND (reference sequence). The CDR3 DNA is TGTGCCAGTAGGAGTACAGGGGGAATACCTGAAGCTTTCTTT. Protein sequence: CASRSTGGIPEAFF.

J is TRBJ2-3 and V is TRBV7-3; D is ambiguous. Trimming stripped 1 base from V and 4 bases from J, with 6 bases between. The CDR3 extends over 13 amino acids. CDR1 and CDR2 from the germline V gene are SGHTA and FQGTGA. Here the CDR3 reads CASSLMAPDTQYF. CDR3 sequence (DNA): TGTGCCAGCAGCTTAATGGCCCCAGATACGCAGTATTTT.

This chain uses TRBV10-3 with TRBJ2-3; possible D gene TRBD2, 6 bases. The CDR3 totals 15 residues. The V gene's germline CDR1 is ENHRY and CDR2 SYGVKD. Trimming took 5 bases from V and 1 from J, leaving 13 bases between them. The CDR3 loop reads CAISQEGYGTDTQYF. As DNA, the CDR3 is TGTGCCATCAGTCAGGAGGGATATGGCACAGATACGCAGTATTTT.

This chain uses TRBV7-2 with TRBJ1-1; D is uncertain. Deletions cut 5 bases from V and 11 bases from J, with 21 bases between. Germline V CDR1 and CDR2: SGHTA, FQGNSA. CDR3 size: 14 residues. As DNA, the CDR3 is TGTGCCAGCAGCGCGCATAGGGTCGGGGTAGGGGCTTTCTTT. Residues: CASSAHRVGVGAFF. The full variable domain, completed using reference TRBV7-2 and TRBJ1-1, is GAGVSQSPSNKVTEKGKDVELRCDPISGHTALYWYRQSLGQGLEFLIYFQGNSAPDKSGLPSDRFSAERTGGSVSTLTIQRTQQEDSAVYLCASSAHRVGVGAFFGQGTRLTVV.

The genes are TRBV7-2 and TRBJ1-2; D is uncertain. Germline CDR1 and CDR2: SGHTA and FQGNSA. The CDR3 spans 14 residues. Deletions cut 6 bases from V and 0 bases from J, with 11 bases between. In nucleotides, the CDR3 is TGTGCCAGCAGGTTCGGGCCATCTAACTATGGCTACACCTTC. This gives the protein CASRFGPSNYGYTF.

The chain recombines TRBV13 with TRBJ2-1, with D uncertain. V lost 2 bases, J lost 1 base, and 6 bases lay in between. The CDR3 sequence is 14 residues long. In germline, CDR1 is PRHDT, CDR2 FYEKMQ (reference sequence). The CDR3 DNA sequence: TGTGCCAGCAGCTTATCGGTTTCCTACAATGAGCAGTTCTTC. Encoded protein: CASSLSVSYNEQFF.

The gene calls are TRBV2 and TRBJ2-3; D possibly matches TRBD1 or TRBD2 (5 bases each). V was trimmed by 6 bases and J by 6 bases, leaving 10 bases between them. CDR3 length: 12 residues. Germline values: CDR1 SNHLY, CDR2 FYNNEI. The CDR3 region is CASRGDGDTQYF. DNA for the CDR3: TGTGCCAGCAGGGGGGACGGGGATACGCAGTATTTT.

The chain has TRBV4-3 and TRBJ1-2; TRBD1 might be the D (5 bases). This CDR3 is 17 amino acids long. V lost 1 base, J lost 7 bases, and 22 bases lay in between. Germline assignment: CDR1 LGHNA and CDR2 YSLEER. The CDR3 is CASSQVPRGRGLRGYTF. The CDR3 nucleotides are TGCGCCAGCAGCCAAGTCCCGCGGGGGAGGGGATTGCGTGGCTACACCTTC.

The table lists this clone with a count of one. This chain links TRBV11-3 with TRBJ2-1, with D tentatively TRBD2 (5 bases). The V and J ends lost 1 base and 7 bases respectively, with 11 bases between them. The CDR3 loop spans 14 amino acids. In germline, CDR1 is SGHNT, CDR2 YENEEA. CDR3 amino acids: CASSLGRVGNEQFF. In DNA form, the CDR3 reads TGTGCCAGCAGCTTAGGGCGGGTAGGGAATGAGCAGTTCTTC.

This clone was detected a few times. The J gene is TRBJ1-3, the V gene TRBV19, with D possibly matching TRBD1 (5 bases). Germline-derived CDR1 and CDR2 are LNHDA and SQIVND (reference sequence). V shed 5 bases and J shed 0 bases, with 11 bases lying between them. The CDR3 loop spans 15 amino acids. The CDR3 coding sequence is TGTGCCAGTAGTTCTCCAGGGATCTCTGGAAACACCATATATTTT. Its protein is CASSSPGISGNTIYF.

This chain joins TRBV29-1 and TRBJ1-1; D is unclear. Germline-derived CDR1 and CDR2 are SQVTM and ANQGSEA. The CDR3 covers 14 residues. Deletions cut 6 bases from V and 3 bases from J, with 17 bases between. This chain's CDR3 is CSVEVFREDTEAFF. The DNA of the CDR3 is TGCAGCGTGGAGGTGTTTAGGGAAGACACTGAAGCTTTCTTT.

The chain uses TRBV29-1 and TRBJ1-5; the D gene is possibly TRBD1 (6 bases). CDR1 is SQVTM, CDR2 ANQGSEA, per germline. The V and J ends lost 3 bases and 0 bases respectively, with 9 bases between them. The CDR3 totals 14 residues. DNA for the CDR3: TGCAGCGTTGATGCAGGGGATAGCAATCAGCCCCAGCATTTT. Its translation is CSVDAGDSNQPQHF. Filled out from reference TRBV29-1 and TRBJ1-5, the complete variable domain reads SAVISQKPSRDICQRGTSLTIQCQVDSQVTMMFWYRQQPGQSLTLIATANQGSEATYESGFVIDKFPISRPNLTFSTLTVSNMSPEDSSIYLCSVDAGDSNQPQHFGDGTRLSIL.

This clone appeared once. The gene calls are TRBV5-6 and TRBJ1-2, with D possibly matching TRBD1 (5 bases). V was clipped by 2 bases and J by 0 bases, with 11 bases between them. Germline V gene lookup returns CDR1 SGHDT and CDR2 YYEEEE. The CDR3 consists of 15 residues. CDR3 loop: CASSFSGLANYGYTF. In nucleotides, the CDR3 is TGTGCCAGCAGCTTTTCGGGGCTAGCTAACTATGGCTACACCTTC.

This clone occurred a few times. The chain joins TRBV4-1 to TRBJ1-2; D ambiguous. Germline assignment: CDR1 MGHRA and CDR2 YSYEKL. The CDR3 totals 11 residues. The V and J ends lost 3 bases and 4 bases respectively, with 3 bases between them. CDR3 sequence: CASSHAYGYTF. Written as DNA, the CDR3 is TGCGCCAGCAGCCATGCCTATGGCTACACCTTC.